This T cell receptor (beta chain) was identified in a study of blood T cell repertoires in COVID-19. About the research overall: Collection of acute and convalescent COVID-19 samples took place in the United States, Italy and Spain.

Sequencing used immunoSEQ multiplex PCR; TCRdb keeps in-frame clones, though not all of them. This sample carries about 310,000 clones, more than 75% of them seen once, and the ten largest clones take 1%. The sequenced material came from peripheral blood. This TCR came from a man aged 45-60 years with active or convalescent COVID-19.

CDR3 loop: CASSYSMGAGTEAFF. CDR3 DNA: TGTGCCAGCAGTTACTCGATGGGGGCCGGCACTGAAGCTTTCTTT. The V gene is TRBV6-5, the J gene TRBJ1-1, with a possible D match to TRBD1 (6 bases). The CDR3 is 15 amino acids. Germline V CDR1 and CDR2: MNHEY, SVGAGI. V was shortened by 0 bases and J by 4 bases, with 12 bases between the two germline ends.